The present entry profiles one T cell receptor (beta chain) with its context. The length of the CDR3 is 17 residues. The junction had 8 bases not matched to a gene; V was cut back by 2 bases and J by 6 bases. Germline V gene sequence: CDR1 LGHDT, CDR2 YNNKEL (reference sequence). The record originates from a study of blood T cell repertoires in COVID-19. Here immunoSEQ multiplex PCR was the method, and the copy in TCRdb shows in-frame clones only, minus some. This repertoire shows about 150,000 clones, approximately 83% found once; its top ten account for roughly 3.5%. Material: peripheral blood. V gene TRBV3-1 (or the pseudogene TRBV3-2) combines with J gene TRBJ2-4; 12 bases align to TRBD2. The TCR originated in a man aged 65-85 years with acute or convalescent COVID-19. DNA of the CDR3: TGTGCCAGCAGCCAAATGAGACTAGCGGGAGATAGAAACATTCAGTACTTC. It encodes CASSQMRLAGDRNIQYF.